The present TCR beta chain was sequenced within a study of blood T cell repertoires in COVID-19. Turning to the study itself: Collection of acute and convalescent COVID-19 samples took place in the United States, Italy and Spain. The analysed material was cDNA or gDNA that came from T cells, B-cell-depleted T cells, or PBMCs.

Trimming cost V 5 bases and J 5 bases; bases outside gene matches: 8. The CDR3 is 15 residues long. CDR1 is LGHNA, CDR2 YNFKEQ, per germline. In the original processing: Reference gene primer amplification gave nucleated cell count estimates. Clones were read by immunoSEQ multiplex PCR, and TCRdb kept only the in-frame ones, dropping some. The V and J calls and clone size were taken over from that table, and D and trimming were inferred from the DNA. The table has about 83,000 clones, approximately 90% seen once; the top ten hold 3%. The sequence was collected from a woman between 50 and 59 years old with active or convalescent COVID-19. The material sequenced was peripheral blood. The chain combines TRBV4-2 with TRBJ2-5, with 10 bases fitting TRBD2. DNA of the CDR3: TGTGCCAGCAGCATAAGCGGGGGGGCGAGCGAGACCCAGTACTTC. Translating gives CASSISGGASETQYF.